This T cell receptor beta chain came from a study of PD-1 blockade in classical Hodgkin lymphoma. Whole-study context: Intravenous nivolumab at 3 mg/kg was given to patients every 2 weeks.

Time point of the sample: cycle 4 day 1 (C4D1), after 6 weeks of nivolumab. Brentuximab vedotin exposure varied, and every patient relapsed after autologous stem cell transplantation. A remark on this clone: The antigen is unknown.

Regarding the study as a whole: CD4+ TCR diversity, unlike CD8+, climbed significantly by C4D1.

Profiling relied on immunoSEQ multiplex PCR, and the TCRdb table lists in-frame clones only, not all of them. The sample shows some 22,000 clones, about 73% of them seen only once. The CDR3 runs to 15 residues. V was clipped by 5 bases and J by 7 bases, with 20 bases between them. Germline loops: CDR1 KGHSH, CDR2 LQKENI. The chain combines TRBV18 with TRBJ1-2; perhaps TRBD1 as D (6 bases). The sample consisted of peripheral blood mononuclear cells (PBMCs), taken before the fourth cycle of nivolumab. This clonotype was obtained from a human donor with classical Hodgkin lymphoma. CDR3 sequence: CASSRLYEGEPGYTF. The DNA for the CDR3 is TGTGCCAGCTCAAGACTCTACGAGGGGGAGCCTGGCTACACCTTC.